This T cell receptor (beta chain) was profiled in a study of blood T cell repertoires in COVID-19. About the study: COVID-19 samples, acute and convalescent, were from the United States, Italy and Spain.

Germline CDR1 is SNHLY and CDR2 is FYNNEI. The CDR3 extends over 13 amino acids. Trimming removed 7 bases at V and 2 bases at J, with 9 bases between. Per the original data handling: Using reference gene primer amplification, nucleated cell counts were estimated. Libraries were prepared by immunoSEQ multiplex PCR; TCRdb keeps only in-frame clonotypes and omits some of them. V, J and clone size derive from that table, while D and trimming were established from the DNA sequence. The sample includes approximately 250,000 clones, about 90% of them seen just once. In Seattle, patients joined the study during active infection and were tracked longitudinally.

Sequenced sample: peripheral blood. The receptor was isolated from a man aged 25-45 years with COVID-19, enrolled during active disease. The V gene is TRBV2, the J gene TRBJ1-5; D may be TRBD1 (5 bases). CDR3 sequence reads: CASTPGGNQPQHF. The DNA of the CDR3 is TGTGCCAGCACACCGGGGGGCAATCAGCCCCAGCATTTT.